This TCR beta chain originates from a study of shared clonotypes between healthy human individuals. This CDR3 has 13 residues. Looked up from germline, CDR1 is SSHAT and CDR2 is FNYEAQ (reference sequence). Libraries were prepared by immunoSEQ multiplex PCR; TCRdb keeps only in-frame clonotypes and omits some of them. The sample holds millions of clones; 90% to 95% are singletons and the top ten take more than 0.1%. As for this clone: Germline and junction disagree at one end, which may indicate a read error.

The sample consisted of naive CD4+ T cells sorted from blood. Regarding subset: CD45RA+ positively selected. This TCR came from a man younger than 30 in good health. This chain uses TRBV7-7 with TRBJ2-7; D is perhaps TRBD1 (5 bases). CDR3 in DNA: TGTGCTAGCAGCTTAAACAGGAACTACGAGCAGTACTTC. It specifies CASSLNRNYEQYF.